This entry is about one T cell receptor (beta chain). Its antigen is not identified. Sequence at one end of the junction differs from germline and may be a read error. CDR1 ENHRY and CDR2 SYGVKD come from the germline V gene. The CDR3 is 15 residues long. The data are from a study of shared clonotypes between healthy human individuals. General study findings and limits: Generation of non-shared clonotypes was less probable than generation of clonotypes shared by all four donors. Memory subsets generally showed smaller estimated richness than naive subsets did.

Clones were read by immunoSEQ multiplex PCR, and TCRdb kept only the in-frame ones, dropping some. The sample gives over 100,000 clones, 68% of which show up once; roughly a quarter is in the top ten. The TCR was taken from a woman in her twenties or thirties in good health. The sequenced material came from memory CD8+ T cells sorted from blood. The subset was: CD45RO+ cells pooled with CCR7-negative TemRA cells. This chain joins TRBV10-3 and TRBJ1-2; D perhaps matches TRBD1 (6 bases). DNA for the CDR3: TGTGCCAGCAGTTCCCTAGGCGGGGGCGCCGATGGCTACACCTTC. It is translated as CASSSLGGGADGYTF.